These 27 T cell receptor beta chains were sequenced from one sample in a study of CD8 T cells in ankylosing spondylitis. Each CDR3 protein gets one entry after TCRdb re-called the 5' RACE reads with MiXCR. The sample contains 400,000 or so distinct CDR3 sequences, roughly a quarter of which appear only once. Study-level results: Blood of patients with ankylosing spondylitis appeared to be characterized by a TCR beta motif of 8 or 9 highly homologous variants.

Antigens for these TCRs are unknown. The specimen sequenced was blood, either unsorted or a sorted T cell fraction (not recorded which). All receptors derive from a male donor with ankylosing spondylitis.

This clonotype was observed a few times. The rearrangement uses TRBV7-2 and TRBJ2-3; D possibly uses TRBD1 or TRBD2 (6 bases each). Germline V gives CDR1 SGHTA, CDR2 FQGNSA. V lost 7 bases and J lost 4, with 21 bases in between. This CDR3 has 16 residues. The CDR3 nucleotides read TGTGCCAGCACCCTAGGGGCTAAGGGGGGCTCAGATACGCAGTATTTT. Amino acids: CASTLGAKGGSDTQYF.

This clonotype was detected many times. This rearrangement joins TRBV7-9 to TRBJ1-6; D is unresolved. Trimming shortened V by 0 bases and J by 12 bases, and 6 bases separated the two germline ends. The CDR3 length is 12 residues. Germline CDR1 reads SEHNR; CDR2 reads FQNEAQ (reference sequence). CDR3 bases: TGTGCCAGCAGCTTAGCAGAGTTACCCCTCCACTTT. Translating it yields CASSLAELPLHF.

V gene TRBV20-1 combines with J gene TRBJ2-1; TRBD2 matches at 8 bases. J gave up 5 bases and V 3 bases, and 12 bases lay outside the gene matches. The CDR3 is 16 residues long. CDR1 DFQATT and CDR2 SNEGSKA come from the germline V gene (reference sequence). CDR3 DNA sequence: TGCAGTGCTAGGGGGTTCGGGACTAGGCGAGACAATGAGCAGTTCTTC. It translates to CSARGFGTRRDNEQFF.

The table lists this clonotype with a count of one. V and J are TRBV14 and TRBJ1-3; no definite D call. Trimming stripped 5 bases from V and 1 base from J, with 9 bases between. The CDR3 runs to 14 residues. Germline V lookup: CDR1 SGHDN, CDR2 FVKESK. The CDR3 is CASSDLGSGNTIYF. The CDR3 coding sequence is TGTGCCAGCAGCGACCTGGGGTCTGGAAACACCATATATTTT.

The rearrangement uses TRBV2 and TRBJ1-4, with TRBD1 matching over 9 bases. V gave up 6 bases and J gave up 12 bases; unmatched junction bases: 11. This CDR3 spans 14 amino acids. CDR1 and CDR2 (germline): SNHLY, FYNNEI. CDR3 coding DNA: TGTGCCAGCAGCCCGGGACAGGGCTTCGGTGAACTGTTTTTT. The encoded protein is CASSPGQGFGELFF.

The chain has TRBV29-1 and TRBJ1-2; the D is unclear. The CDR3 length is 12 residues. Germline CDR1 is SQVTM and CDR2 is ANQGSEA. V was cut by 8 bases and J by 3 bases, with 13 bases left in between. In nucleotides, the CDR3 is TGCAGCTTTGGGCGGGGTGACTATGGCTACACCTTC. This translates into CSFGRGDYGYTF.

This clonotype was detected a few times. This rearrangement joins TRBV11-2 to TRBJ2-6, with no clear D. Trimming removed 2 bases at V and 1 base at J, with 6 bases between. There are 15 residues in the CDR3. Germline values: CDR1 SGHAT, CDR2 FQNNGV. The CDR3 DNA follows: TGTGCCAGCAGCTTACCGGCGTCTGGGGCCAACGTCCTGACTTTC. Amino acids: CASSLPASGANVLTF.

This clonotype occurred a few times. CDR3 DNA sequence: TGCAGCGTTGAAACCGCGCCTGGAAACACCATATATTTT. This translates into CSVETAPGNTIYF. The rearrangement joins TRBV29-1 to TRBJ1-3; the D is unclear. The length of the CDR3 is 13 residues. Germline CDR1 is SQVTM and CDR2 is ANQGSEA. V was clipped by 2 bases and J by 2 bases, with 7 bases between them. The whole variable domain, remainder taken from reference TRBV29-1 and TRBJ1-3, is SAVISQKPSRDICQRGTSLTIQCQVDSQVTMMFWYRQQPGQSLTLIATANQGSEATYESGFVIDKFPISRPNLTFSTLTVSNMSPEDSSIYLCSVETAPGNTIYFGEGSWLTVV.

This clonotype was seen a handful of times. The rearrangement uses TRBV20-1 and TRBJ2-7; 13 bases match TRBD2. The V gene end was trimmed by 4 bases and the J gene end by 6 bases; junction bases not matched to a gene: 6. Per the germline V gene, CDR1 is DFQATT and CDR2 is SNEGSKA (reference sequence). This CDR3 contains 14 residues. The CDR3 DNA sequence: TGCAGTGCTACCCGGACTAGCGGGAGTTCCGAGCAGTACGTC. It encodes CSATRTSGSSEQYV.

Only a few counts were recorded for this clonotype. The DNA for the CDR3 is TGTGCCAGCAGCACCTCTCAGAATAGCAATCAGCCCCAGCATTTT. This codes for CASSTSQNSNQPQHF. J is TRBJ1-5 and V is TRBV6-2 or TRBV6-3, with D unclear. The V end was cut by 6 bases, the J end by 0 bases, with 12 bases between. The length of the CDR3 is 15 residues. Germline CDR1 reads MNHEY; CDR2 reads SVGEGT.

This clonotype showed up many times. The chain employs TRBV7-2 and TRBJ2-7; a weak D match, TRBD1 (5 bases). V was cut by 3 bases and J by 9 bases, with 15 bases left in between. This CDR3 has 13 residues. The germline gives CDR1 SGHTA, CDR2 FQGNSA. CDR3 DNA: TGTGCCAGCAGCTTTAAGACGGGTCAGGGGCAGTACTTC. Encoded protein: CASSFKTGQGQYF.

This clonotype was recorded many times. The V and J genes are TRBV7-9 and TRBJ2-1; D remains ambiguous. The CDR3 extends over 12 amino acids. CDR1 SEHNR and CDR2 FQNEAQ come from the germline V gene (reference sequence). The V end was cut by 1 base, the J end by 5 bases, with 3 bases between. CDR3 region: CASSLVNNEQFF. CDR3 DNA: TGTGCCAGCAGCTTAGTGAACAATGAGCAGTTCTTC.

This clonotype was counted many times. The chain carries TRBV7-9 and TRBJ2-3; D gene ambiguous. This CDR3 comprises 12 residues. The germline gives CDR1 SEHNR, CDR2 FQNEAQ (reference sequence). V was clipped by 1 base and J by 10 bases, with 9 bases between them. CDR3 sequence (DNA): TGTGCCAGCAGCTTAGGGAGCGAACCGCAGTATTTT. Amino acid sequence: CASSLGSEPQYF.

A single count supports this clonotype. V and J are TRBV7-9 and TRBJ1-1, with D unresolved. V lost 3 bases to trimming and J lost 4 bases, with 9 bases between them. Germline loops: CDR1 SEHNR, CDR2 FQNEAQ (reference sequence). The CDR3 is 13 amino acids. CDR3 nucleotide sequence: TGTGCCAGCAGCTTTTCCGGGTCCACTGAAGCTTTCTTT. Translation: CASSFSGSTEAFF.

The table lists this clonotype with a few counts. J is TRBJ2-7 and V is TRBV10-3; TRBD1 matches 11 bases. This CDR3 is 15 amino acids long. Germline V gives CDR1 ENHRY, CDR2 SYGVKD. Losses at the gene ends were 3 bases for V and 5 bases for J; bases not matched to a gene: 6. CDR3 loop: CAISDGQGAMDEQYV. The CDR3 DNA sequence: TGTGCCATCAGTGATGGACAGGGGGCGATGGACGAGCAGTACGTC.

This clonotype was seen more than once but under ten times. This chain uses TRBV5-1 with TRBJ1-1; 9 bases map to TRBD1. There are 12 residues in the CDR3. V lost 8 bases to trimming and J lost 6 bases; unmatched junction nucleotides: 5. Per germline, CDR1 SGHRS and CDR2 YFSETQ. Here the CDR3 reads CASRTGASEAFF. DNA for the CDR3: TGCGCCAGTCGGACAGGGGCCTCTGAAGCTTTCTTT.

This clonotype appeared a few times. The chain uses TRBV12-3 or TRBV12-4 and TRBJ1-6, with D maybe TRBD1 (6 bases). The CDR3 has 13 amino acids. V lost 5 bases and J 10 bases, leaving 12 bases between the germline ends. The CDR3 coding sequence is TGTGCCAGCAGTAATCAGGGGCGCTCACCCCTCCACTTT. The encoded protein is CASSNQGRSPLHF.

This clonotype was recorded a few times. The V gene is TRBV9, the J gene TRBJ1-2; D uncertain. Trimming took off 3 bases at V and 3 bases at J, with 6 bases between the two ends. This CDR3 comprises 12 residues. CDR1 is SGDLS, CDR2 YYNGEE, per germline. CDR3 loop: CASSDYYYGYTF. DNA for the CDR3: TGTGCCAGCAGCGACTATTACTATGGCTACACCTTC.

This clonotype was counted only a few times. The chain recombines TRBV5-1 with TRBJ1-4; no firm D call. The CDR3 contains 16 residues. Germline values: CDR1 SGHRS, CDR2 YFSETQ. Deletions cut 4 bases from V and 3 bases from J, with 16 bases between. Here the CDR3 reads CASSRKAAGSNEKLFF. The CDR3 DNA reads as TGCGCCAGCAGCCGGAAGGCGGCGGGGTCTAATGAAAAACTGTTTTTT.

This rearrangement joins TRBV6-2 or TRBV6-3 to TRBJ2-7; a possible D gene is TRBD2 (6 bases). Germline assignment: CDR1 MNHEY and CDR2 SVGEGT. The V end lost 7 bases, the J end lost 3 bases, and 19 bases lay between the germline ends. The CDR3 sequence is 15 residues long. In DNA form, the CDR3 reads TGTGCCAGCATAGGGCTATCGGGAGCCCGCTACGAGCAGTACTTC. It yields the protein CASIGLSGARYEQYF.

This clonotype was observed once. CDR3 DNA sequence: TGCAGCGTCAGGGGGGTGCGCTCTGGGGCCAACGTCCTGACTTTC. Translated: CSVRGVRSGANVLTF. The chain employs TRBV20-1 and TRBJ2-6; D might be TRBD1 (7 bases). From germline, CDR1 is DFQATT and CDR2 SNEGSKA (reference sequence). CDR3 length equals 15 residues.

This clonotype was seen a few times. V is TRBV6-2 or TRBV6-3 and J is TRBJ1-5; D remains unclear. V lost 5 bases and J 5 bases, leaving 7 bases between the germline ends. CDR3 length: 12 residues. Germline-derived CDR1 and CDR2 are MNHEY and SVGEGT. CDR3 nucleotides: TGTGCCAGCAGTCCCTCCCATCAGCCCCAGCATTTT. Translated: CASSPSHQPQHF.

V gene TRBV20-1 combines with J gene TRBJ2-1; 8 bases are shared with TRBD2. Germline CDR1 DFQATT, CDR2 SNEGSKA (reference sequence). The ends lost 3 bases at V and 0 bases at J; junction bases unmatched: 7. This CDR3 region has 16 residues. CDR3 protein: CSASKASGFSYNEQFF. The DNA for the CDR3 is TGCAGTGCTAGTAAGGCTAGCGGGTTCTCCTACAATGAGCAGTTCTTC.

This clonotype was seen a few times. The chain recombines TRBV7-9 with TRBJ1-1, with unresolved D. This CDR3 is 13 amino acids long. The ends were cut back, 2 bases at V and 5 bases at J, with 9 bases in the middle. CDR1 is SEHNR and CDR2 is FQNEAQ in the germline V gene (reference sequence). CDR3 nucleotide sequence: TGTGCCAGCAGCTTAAGGGCACGGACTGAAGCTTTCTTT. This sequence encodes CASSLRARTEAFF.

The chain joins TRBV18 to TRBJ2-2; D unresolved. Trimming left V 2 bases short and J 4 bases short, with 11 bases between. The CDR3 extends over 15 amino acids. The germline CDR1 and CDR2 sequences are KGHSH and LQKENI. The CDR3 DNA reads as TGTGCCAGCTCACCATTCCCCCGGATCACCGGGGAGCTGTTTTTT. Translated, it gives CASSPFPRITGELFF.

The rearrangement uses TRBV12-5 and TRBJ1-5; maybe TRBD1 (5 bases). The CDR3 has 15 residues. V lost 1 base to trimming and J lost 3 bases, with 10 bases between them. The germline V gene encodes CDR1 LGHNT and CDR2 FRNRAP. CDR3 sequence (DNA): TGTGCTAGTGGTTTGGGTACGGGGGACAATCAGCCCCAGCATTTT. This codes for CASGLGTGDNQPQHF.

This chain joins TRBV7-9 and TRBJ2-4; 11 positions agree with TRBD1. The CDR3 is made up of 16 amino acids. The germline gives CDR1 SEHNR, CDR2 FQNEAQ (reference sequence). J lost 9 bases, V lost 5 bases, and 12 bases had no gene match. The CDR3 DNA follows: TGTGCCAGCAGCCCCCAAGGGACAGGGGGAATAGGCATTCAGTACTTC. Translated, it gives CASSPQGTGGIGIQYF. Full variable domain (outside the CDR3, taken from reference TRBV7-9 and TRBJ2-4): DTGVSQNPRHKITKRGQNVTFRCDPISEHNRLYWYRQTLGQGPEFLTYFQNEAQLEKSRLLSDRFSAERPKGSFSTLEIQRTEQGDSAMYLCASSPQGTGGIGIQYFGAGTRLSVL.